The entry that follows covers one T cell receptor beta chain sequence. Its antigen remains unidentified. The data belong to a study of T-cell reconstitution after alpha-beta-depleted transplantation in children. Broader study findings: Several hundred expanded graft clones reportedly gave rise to the alpha-beta T cells present about two months after transplant. Some patients showed high day-60 TCRbeta diversity, which derived from surviving recipient T cells and thymic progenitors. T-cell counts and diversity were attributed mostly to newly produced T cells one year after transplant.

Library preparation (for TCRbeta) was performed with unique molecular identifiers. TCRdb re-called the PCR reads through MiXCR, storing one row per CDR3 protein. This table has fewer than 700,000 distinct CDR3 sequences, 23% appearing once. Germline-derived CDR1 and CDR2 are WNHNN and SYGVQD (reference sequence). There are 15 residues in the CDR3. V lost 5 bases to trimming and J lost 1 base; unmatched junction nucleotides: 6. The source material was PBMCs, mostly from graft donor cells, sampled 360 days after TCRalphabeta/CD19-depleted stem cell transplant. This receptor was taken from a boy under two years old who had a stem cell transplant for acute myeloid leukemia, so the T cells may come from the graft donor. The rearrangement joins TRBV10-1 to TRBJ2-3; 7 nucleotides align to TRBD1. The CDR3 spells CASSNGQVRTDTQYF. The CDR3 DNA reads TGCGCCAGCAGTAACGGACAGGTTCGCACAGATACGCAGTATTTT.